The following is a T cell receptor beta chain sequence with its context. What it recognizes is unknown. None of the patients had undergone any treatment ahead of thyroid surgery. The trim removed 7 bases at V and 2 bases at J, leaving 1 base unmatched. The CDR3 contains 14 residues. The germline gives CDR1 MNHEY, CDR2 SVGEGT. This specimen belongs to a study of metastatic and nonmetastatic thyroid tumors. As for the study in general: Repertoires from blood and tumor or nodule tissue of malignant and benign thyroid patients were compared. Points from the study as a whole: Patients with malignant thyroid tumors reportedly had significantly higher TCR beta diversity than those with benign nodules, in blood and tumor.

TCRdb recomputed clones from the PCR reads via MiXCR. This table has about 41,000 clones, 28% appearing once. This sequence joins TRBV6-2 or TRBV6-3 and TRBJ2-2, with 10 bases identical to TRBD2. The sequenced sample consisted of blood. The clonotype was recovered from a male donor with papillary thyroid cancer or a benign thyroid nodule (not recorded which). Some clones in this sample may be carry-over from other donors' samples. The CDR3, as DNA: TGTGCCAGCATACTAGCGGGAAACACCGGGGAGCTGTTTTTT. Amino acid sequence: CASILAGNTGELFF.